This T cell receptor (beta chain) was retrieved from a study of technical replicates of blood from a handful of donors. The J segment lost 0 bases and the V segment lost 2 bases, leaving 10 bases of the junction unmatched. The V gene's germline CDR1 is LGHNA and CDR2 YNFKEQ. The CDR3 is 18 residues long. Sequencing used immunoSEQ multiplex PCR; TCRdb keeps in-frame clones, though not all of them. The table shows some 11,000 clones, with roughly nine tenths occurring only once. This clonotype was sampled from a human donor in good health. J is TRBJ2-3 and V is TRBV4-2; TRBD2 matches 8 bases. The sequencing sample was made of PBMCs. CDR3: CASSQRAGGGASTDTQYF. The CDR3 nucleotides read TGTGCCAGCAGCCAAAGGGCGGGGGGCGGAGCTAGCACAGATACGCAGTATTTT.